One and the same sample provided the 7 T cell receptor beta chains below, sequenced in a study of cytomegalovirus exposure and HLA in healthy donors. The PCR made use of 60 Vbeta and 13 Jbeta primers. The data were produced by immunoSEQ multiplex PCR, yet TCRdb's version contains in-frame clones alone and is incomplete. This sample has about 120,000 clones; roughly 8.6% occur once, and the top ten carry around 6%. Sequencing was done on a sample of PBMCs. All receptors come from a woman in her thirties or forties in good health and CMV-seropositive.

This clone was found a few times. The gene calls are TRBV5-6 and TRBJ1-2, with 8 bases fitting TRBD1. The CDR3 contains 15 residues. Per the germline V gene, CDR1 is SGHDT and CDR2 is YYEEEE. After removal of 4 bases from V and 2 bases from J, the junction contained 7 bases not matched to a gene. The CDR3 sequence: CASSPNTGGNYGYTF. Written as DNA, the CDR3 is TGTGCCAGCAGCCCAAACACAGGGGGGAACTATGGCTACACCTTC.

The chain joins TRBV2 to TRBJ1-4, with 8 bases identical to TRBD1. V lost 5 bases, J lost 8 bases, and 7 bases stayed unmatched. CDR1 SNHLY and CDR2 FYNNEI come from the germline V gene. This CDR3 region has 14 residues. The CDR3 sequence is CASSPDRGAEKLFF. CDR3 sequence (DNA): TGTGCCAGCAGTCCCGACAGGGGAGCCGAAAAACTGTTTTTT.

J is TRBJ2-5 and V is TRBV7-8; D perhaps matches TRBD1 (7 bases). Germline lookup yields CDR1 SGHVS and CDR2 FQNEAQ. This CDR3 spans 16 amino acids. V lost 5 bases and J 2 bases, leaving 18 bases between the germline ends. CDR3 in amino acids: CASSKGRQGVQETQYF. CDR3 sequence (DNA): TGTGCCAGCAGCAAGGGGAGGCAGGGGGTTCAAGAGACCCAGTACTTC.

This clone was found a few times. J is TRBJ1-6 and V is TRBV13, with 8 bases identical to TRBD1. The CDR3 consists of 18 residues. Germline CDR1 PRHDT, CDR2 FYEKMQ (reference sequence). V shed 3 bases and J 4 bases; nucleotides not matched to a gene: 11. In nucleotides, the CDR3 is TGTGCCAGCAGCTTTGCGCCCGGGACAGGATTTTATAATTCACCCCTCCACTTT. Its translation: CASSFAPGTGFYNSPLHF.

This chain joins TRBV5-4 and TRBJ1-3; 7 positions match TRBD1. This CDR3 is 16 amino acids long. V was pared by 0 bases and J by 3 bases, with 6 bases of the junction left unmatched. Germline V lookup: CDR1 SGHNT, CDR2 YYREEE (reference sequence). Here the CDR3 reads CASSLALGTVGNTIYF. The CDR3, as DNA: TGTGCCAGCAGCTTGGCACTGGGGACAGTTGGAAACACCATATATTTT.

The chain has TRBV7-8 and TRBJ1-1; D ambiguous. Germline V CDR1 and CDR2: SGHVS, FQNEAQ. The CDR3 is 16 amino acids. Trimming shortened V by 0 bases and J by 2 bases, and 13 bases separated the two germline ends. This chain's CDR3 is CASSLAIGSENTEAFF. In DNA form, the CDR3 reads TGTGCCAGCAGCTTAGCGATTGGGAGCGAAAACACTGAAGCTTTCTTT.

This clone has more than one count but fewer than ten. CDR3 region: CASSRTYDTDTQYF. CDR3 DNA: TGTGCCAGCAGCCGGACATACGACACAGATACGCAGTATTTT. The chain joins TRBV7-2 to TRBJ2-3; D might be TRBD1 (5 bases). The length of the CDR3 is 14 residues. Per germline, CDR1 SGHTA and CDR2 FQGNSA. V was trimmed by 5 bases and J by 2 bases, leaving 11 bases between them.